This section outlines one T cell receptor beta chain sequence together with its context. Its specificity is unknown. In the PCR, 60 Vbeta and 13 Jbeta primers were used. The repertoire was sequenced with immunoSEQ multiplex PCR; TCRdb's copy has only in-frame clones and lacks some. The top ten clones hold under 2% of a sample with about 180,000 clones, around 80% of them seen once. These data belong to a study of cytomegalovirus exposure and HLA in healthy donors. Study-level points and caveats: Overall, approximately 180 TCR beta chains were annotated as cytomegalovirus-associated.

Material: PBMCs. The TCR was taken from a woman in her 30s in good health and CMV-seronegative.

The CDR3 loop is CASSKASDDEQFF. The CDR3 DNA is TGTGCCAGTAGTAAAGCTAGCGACGATGAGCAGTTCTTC. The genes are TRBV19 and TRBJ2-1; a weak D match, TRBD2 (6 bases). Germline CDR1 reads LNHDA; CDR2 reads SQIVND (reference sequence). Trimming removed 4 bases at V and 8 bases at J, with 12 bases between. The CDR3 has 13 amino acids.